This T cell receptor (beta chain) was documented in a study of OX40 agonist ivuxolimab in advanced cancers. In the study overall: People in dose escalation had one of these cancers: hepatocellular carcinoma, melanoma, renal cell or head and neck cancer. Whole-study findings and limits: The 0.1-3.0 mg/kg partial responders had among the lowest clonal expansion. In CD8+ T cells, expanded clones were on average more numerous than in CD4+.

Concerning this clone itself: Its antigen is not identified.

Clones were read by immunoSEQ multiplex PCR, and TCRdb kept only the in-frame ones, dropping some. There are some 150,000 clones in the sample; about 93% occur only once, and roughly 1% lies in the top ten. CDR1 is SEHNR and CDR2 is FQNEAQ in the germline V gene (reference sequence). Trimming took off 1 base at V and 8 bases at J, with 17 bases between the two ends. The CDR3 spans 16 residues. The genes are TRBV7-9 and TRBJ1-4, with D maybe TRBD1 (5 bases). Sequenced material: CD4+ or CD8+ T cells sorted from blood, taken in a trial of the OX40 agonist ivuxolimab. The TCR was taken from an adult with an advanced solid tumor such as melanoma, head and neck, liver or kidney cancer. CDR3 protein: CASSLGMAGRGEKLFF. CDR3 DNA sequence: TGTGCCAGCAGCTTAGGAATGGCAGGGAGGGGCGAAAAACTGTTTTTT.